This record concerns one T cell receptor (beta chain) sequence. No antigen is known for it. This sample is part of a study of identical twins. TCRdb fed the 5' RACE reads into MiXCR, producing one record per CDR3 protein. Of around 230,000 distinct CDR3 sequences listed, 6.5% to 8% are singletons. Study-wide points: Fewer insertions marked abundant cord blood beta clonotypes; young adult naive trended weakly, memory not at all.

Trimming took 0 bases from V and 4 from J, leaving 12 bases between them. The CDR3 runs to 15 residues. CDR1 and CDR2 (germline): LGHNA, YSLEER. These data were also filed under a second study, of T cells expressing NK-cell markers.

The rearrangement uses TRBV4-3 and TRBJ1-2, with no clear D. The source of this sequence is a young woman in good health. Sequencing was carried out using CD8+ T cells sorted from blood. The CDR3 DNA sequence: TGCGCCAGCAGCCAAGATAGGACTCCTATCTATGGCTACACCTTC. It yields the protein CASSQDRTPIYGYTF.